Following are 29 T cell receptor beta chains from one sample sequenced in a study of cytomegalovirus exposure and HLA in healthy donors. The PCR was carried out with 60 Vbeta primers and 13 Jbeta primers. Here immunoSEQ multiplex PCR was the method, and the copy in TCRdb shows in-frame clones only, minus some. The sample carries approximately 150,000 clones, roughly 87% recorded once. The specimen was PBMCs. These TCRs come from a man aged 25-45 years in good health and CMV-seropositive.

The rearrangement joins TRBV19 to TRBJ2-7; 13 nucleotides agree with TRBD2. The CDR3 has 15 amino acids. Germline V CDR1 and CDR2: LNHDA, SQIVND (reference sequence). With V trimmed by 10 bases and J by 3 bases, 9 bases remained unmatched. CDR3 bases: TGTGCCACGTCATCGGGACTAGCGGGAATCTACGAGCAGTACTTC. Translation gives CATSSGLAGIYEQYF.

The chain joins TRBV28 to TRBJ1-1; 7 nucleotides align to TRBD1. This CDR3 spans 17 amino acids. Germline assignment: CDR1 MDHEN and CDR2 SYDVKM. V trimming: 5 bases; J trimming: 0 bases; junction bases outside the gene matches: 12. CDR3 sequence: CASSPFGSGGVNTEAFF. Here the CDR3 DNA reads TGTGCCAGCAGTCCGTTCGGATCAGGGGGAGTGAACACTGAAGCTTTCTTT.

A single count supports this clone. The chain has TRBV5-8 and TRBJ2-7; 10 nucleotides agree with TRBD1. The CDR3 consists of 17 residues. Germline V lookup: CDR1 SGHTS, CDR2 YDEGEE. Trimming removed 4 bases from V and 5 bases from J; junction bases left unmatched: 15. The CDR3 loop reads CASSHLSPGQGRDEQYF. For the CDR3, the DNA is TGTGCCAGCAGCCACCTATCGCCGGGACAGGGGAGGGACGAGCAGTACTTC.

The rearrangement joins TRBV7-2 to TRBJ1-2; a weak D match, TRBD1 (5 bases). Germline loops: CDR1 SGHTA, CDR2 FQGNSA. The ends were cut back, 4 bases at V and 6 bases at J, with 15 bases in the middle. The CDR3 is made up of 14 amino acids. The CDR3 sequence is CASSSARARDGYTF. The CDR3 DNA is TGTGCCAGCAGCTCAGCCAGGGCCAGGGATGGCTACACCTTC.

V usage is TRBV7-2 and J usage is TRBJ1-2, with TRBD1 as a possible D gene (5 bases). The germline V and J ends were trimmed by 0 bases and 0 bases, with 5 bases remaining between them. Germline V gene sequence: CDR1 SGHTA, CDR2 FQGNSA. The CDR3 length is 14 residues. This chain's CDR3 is CASSLATANYGYTF. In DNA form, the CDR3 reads TGTGCCAGCAGCTTAGCGACAGCTAACTATGGCTACACCTTC.

The CDR3 DNA is TGTGCCAGCTCACCACAAGGGGATAGCAATCAGCCCCAGCATTTT. As protein: CASSPQGDSNQPQHF. The genes are TRBV18 and TRBJ1-5; tentative D call: TRBD1 (5 bases). V was clipped by 1 base and J by 0 bases, with 7 bases between them. CDR1 and CDR2 from the germline V gene are KGHSH and LQKENI. This CDR3 is built from 15 residues.

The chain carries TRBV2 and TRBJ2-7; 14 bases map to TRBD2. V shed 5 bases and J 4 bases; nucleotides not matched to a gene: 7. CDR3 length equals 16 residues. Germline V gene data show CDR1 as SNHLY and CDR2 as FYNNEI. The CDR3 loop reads CASSSPGLAGVYEQYF. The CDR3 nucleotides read TGTGCCAGCAGTTCACCGGGACTAGCGGGAGTGTACGAGCAGTACTTC.

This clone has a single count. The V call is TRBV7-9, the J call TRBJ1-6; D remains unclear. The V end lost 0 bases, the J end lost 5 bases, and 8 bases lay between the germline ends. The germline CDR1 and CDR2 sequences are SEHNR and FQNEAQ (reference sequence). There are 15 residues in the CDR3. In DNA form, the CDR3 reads TGTGCCAGCAGCTTAGCGAGCGGGGATAATTCACCCCTCCACTTT. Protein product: CASSLASGDNSPLHF.

CDR3 sequence reads: CASSGEFGTNEKLFF. CDR3 coding DNA: TGTGCCAGCAGTGGGGAGTTTGGGACTAATGAAAAACTGTTTTTT. The chain has TRBV6-1 and TRBJ1-4; D remains ambiguous. Looked up from germline, CDR1 is MNHNS and CDR2 is SASEGT. With 4 bases removed from V and 2 bases from J, the gap between germline ends came to 11 bases. This CDR3 is built from 15 residues.

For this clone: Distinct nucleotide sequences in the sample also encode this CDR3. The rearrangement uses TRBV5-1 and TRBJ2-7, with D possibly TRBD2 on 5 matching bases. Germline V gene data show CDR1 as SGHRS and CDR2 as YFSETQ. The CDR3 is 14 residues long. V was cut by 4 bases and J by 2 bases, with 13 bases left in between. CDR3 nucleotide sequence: TGCGCCAGCAGCAGCGGAACCCTCACCTACGAGCAGTACTTC. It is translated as CASSSGTLTYEQYF.

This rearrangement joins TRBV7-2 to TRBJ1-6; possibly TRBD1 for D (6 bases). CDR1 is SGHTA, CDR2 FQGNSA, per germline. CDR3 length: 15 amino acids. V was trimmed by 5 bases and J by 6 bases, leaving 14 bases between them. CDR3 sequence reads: CASSLATGSNSPLHF. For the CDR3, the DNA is TGTGCCAGCAGCCTCGCAACAGGGTCTAATTCACCCCTCCACTTT.

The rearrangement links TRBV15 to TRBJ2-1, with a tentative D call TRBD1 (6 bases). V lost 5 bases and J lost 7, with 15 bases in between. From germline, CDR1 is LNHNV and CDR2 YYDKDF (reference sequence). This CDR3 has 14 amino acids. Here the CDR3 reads CATSPVLDRNEQFF. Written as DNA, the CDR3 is TGTGCCACCAGCCCTGTACTAGACAGGAATGAGCAGTTCTTC.

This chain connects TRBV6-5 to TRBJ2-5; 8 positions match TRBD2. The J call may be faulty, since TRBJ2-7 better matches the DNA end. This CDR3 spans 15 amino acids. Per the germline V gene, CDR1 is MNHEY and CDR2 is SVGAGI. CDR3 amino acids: CASSLAGSMSHEQYF. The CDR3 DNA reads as TGTGCCAGCAGTTTAGCGGGAAGCATGTCCCACGAGCAGTACTTC.

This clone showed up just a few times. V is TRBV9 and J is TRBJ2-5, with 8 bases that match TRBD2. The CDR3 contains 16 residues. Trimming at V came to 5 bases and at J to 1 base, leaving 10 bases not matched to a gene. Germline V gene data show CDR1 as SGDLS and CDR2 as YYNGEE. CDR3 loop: CASSGNPTSAQETQYF. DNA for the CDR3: TGTGCCAGCAGTGGAAACCCGACTAGCGCCCAAGAGACCCAGTACTTC.

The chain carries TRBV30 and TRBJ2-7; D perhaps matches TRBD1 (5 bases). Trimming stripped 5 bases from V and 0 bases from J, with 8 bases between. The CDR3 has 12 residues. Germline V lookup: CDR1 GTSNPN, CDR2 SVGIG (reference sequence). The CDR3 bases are TGTGCCTGGGGGCAGGGCTCCTACGAGCAGTACTTC. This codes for CAWGQGSYEQYF. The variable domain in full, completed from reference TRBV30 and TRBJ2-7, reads SQTIHQWPATLVQPVGSPLSLECTVEGTSNPNLYWYRQAAGRGLQLLFYSVGIGQISSEVPQNLSASRPQDRQFILSSKKLLLSDSGFYLCAWGQGSYEQYFGPGTRLTVT.

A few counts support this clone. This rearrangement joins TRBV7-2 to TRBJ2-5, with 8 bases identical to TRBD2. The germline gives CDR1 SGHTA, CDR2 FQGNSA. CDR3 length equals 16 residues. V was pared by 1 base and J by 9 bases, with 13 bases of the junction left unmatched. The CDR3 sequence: CASSLVGGAPRVSQYF. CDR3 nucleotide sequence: TGTGCCAGCAGCTTAGTCGGGGGGGCCCCCAGGGTGTCCCAGTACTTC.

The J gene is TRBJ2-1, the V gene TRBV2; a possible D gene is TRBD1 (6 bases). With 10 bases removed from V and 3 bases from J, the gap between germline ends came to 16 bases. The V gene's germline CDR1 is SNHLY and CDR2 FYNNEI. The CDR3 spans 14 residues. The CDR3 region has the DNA TGTGCCACAGCCCCAGGACAGCTCTACAATGAGCAGTTCTTC. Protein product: CATAPGQLYNEQFF.

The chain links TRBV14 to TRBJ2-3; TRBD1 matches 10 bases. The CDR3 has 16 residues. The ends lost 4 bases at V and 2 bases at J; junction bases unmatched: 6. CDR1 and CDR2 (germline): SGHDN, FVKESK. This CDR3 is CASSRDRGHFTDTQYF. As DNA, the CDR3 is TGTGCCAGCAGCCGGGACAGGGGACACTTCACAGATACGCAGTATTTT. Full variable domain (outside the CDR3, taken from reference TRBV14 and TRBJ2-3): EAGVTQFPSHSVIEKGQTVTLRCDPISGHDNLYWYRRVMGKEIKFLLHFVKESKQDESGMPNNRFLAERTGGTYSTLKVQPAELEDSGVYFCASSRDRGHFTDTQYFGPGTRLTVL.

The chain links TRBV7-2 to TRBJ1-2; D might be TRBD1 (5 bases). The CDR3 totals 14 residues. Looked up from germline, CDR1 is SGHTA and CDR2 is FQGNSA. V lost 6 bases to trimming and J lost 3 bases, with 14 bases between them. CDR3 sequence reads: CASSPQARDYGYTF. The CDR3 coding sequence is TGTGCCAGCAGTCCACAGGCTAGGGACTATGGCTACACCTTC.

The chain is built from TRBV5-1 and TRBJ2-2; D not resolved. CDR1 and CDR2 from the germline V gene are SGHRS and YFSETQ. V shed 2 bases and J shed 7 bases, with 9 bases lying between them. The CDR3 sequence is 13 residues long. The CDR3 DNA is TGCGCCAGCAGCTTAGTGAGTAACGGGGAGCTGTTTTTT. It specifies CASSLVSNGELFF.

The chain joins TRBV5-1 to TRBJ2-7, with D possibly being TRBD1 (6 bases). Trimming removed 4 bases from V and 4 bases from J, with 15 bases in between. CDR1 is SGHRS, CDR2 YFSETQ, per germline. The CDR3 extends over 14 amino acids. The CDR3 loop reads CASSPQGTTYEQYF. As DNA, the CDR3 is TGCGCCAGCAGCCCACAAGGGACAACTTACGAGCAGTACTTC.

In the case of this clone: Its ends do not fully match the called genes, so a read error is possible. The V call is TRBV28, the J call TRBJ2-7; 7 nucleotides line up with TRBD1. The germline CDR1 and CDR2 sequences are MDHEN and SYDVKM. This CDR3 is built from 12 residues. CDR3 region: CASSQGEYAQYF. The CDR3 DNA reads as TGTGCCAGCAGTCAGGGGGAATACGCGCAGTACTTC.

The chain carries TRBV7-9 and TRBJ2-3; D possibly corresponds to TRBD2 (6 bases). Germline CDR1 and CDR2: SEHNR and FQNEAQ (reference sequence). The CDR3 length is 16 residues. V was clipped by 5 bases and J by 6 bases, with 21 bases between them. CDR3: CASSRGGGDRGDTQYF. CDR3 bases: TGTGCCAGCAGCCGAGGTGGAGGGGACCGTGGGGATACGCAGTATTTT.

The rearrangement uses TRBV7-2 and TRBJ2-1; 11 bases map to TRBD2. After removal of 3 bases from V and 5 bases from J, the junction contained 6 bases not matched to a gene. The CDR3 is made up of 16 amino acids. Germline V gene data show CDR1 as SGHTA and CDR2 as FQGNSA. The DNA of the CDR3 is TGTGCCAGCAGCTTTAGGACTAGCGGGCAGCACAATGAGCAGTTCTTC. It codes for CASSFRTSGQHNEQFF.

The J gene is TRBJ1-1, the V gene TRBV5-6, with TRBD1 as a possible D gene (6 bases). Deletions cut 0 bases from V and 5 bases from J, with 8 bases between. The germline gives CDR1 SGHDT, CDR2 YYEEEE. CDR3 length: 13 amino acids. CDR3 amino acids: CASSLGQVTEAFF. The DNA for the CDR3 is TGTGCCAGCAGCTTGGGACAGGTAACTGAAGCTTTCTTT.

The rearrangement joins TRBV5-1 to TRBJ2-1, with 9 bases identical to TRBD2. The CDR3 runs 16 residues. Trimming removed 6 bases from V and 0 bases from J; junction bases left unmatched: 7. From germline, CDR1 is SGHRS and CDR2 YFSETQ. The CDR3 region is CASTRLAGSSYNEQFF. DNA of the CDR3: TGCGCCAGCACCCGCCTAGCGGGGTCCTCCTACAATGAGCAGTTCTTC. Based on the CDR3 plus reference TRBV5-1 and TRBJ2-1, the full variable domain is KAGVTQTPRYLIKTRGQQVTLSCSPISGHRSVSWYQQTPGQGLQFLFEYFSETQRNKGNFPGRFSGRQFSNSRSEMNVSTLELGDSALYLCASTRLAGSSYNEQFFGPGTRLTVL.

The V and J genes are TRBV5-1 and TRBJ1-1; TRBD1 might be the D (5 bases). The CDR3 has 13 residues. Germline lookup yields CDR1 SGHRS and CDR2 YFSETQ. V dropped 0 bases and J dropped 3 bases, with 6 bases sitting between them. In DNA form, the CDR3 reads TGCGCCAGCAGCTTGGGACAGCACACTGAAGCTTTCTTT. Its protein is CASSLGQHTEAFF.

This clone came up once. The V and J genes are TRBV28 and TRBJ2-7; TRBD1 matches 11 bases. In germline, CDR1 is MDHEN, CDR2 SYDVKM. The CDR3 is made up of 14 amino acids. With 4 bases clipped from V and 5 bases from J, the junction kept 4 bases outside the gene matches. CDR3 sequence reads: CASSSGTGGDEQYF. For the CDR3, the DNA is TGTGCCAGCAGTTCCGGGACAGGGGGAGACGAGCAGTACTTC.

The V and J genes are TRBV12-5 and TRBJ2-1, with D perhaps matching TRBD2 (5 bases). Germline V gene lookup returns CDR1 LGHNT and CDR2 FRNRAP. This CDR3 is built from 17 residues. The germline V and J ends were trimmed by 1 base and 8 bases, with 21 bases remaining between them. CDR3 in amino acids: CASGLGPWIGSSDEQFF. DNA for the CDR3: TGTGCTAGTGGTTTGGGCCCTTGGATAGGGAGCTCGGATGAGCAGTTCTTC.